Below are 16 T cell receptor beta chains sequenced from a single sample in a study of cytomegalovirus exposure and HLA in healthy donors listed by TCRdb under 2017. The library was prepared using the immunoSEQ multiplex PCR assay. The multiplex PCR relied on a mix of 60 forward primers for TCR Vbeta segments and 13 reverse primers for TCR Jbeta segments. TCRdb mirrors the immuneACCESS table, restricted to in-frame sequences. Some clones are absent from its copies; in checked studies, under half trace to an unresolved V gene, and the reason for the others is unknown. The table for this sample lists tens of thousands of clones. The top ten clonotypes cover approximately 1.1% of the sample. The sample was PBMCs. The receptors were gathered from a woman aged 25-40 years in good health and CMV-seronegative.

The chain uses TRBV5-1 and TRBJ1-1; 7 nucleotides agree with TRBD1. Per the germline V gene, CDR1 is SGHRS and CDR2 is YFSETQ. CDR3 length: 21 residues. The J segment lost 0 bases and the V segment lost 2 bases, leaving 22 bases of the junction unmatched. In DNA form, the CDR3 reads TGCGCCAGCAGCTTCTTCCCGGGACAGCTTATCGTTGGGGTTATGAACACTGAAGCTTTCTTT. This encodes CASSFFPGQLIVGVMNTEAFF.

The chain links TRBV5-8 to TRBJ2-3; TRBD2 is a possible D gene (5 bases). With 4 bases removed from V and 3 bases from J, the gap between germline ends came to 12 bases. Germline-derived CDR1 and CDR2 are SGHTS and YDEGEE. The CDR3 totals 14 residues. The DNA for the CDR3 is TGTGCCAGCAGCCGGGATATGAAGACAGATACGCAGTATTTT. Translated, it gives CASSRDMKTDTQYF.

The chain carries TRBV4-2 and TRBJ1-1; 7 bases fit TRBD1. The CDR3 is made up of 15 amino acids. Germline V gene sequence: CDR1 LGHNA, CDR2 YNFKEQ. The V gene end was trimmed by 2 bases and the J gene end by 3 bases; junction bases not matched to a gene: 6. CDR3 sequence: CASSQLRTGYTEAFF. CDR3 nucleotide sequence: TGTGCCAGCAGCCAATTAAGGACAGGCTACACTGAAGCTTTCTTT.

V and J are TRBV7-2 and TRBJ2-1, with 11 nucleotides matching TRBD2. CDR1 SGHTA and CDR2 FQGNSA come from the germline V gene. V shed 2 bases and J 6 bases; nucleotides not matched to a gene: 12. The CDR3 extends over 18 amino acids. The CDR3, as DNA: TGTGCCAGCAGCTTACAGTATGGAGGGACTAGCGGAGTCAATGAGCAGTTCTTC. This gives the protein CASSLQYGGTSGVNEQFF. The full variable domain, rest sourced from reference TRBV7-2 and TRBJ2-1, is GAGVSQSPSNKVTEKGKDVELRCDPISGHTALYWYRQSLGQGLEFLIYFQGNSAPDKSGLPSDRFSAERTGGSVSTLTIQRTQQEDSAVYLCASSLQYGGTSGVNEQFFGPGTRLTVL.

The CDR3 loop is CASSPQGAGTEAFF. For the CDR3, the DNA is TGTGCCAGCAGCCCCCAGGGGGCTGGCACTGAAGCTTTCTTT. The chain carries TRBV5-6 and TRBJ1-1, with 8 positions matching TRBD1. V lost 4 bases to trimming and J lost 4 bases; unmatched junction nucleotides: 6. Germline V gene data show CDR1 as SGHDT and CDR2 as YYEEEE. The CDR3 has 14 amino acids.

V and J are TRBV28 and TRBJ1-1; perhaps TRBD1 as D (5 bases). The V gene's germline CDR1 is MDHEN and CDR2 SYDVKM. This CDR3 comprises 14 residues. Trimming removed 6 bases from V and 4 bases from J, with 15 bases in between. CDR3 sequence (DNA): TGTGCCAGCAGCCGATCAGGGTTCCCCACTGAAGCTTTCTTT. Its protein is CASSRSGFPTEAFF. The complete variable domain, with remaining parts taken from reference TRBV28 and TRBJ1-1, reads DVKVTQSSRYLVKRTGEKVFLECVQDMDHENMFWYRQDPGLGLRLIYFSYDVKMKEKGDIPEGYSVSREKKERFSLILESASTNQTSMYLCASSRSGFPTEAFFGQGTRLTVV.

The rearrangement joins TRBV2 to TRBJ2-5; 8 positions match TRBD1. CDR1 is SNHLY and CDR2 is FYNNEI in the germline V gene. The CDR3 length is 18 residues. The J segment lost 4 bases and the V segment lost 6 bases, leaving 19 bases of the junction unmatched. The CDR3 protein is CASRRTGKTGSLGETQYF. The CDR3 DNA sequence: TGTGCCAGCAGGCGGACAGGGAAGACCGGTTCCCTAGGAGAGACCCAGTACTTC.

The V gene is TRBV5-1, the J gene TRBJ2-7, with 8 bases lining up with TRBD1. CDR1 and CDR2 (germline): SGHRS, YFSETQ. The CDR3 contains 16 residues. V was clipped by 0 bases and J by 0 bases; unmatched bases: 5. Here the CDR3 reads CASSLGSGTGSYEQYF. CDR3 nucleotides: TGCGCCAGCAGCTTGGGGTCCGGGACAGGCTCCTACGAGCAGTACTTC.

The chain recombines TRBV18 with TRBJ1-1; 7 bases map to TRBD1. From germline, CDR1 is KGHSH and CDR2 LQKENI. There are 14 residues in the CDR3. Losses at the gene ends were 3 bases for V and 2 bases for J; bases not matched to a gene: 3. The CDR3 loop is CASSPDRVNTEAFF. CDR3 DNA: TGTGCCAGCTCACCCGACAGGGTCAACACTGAAGCTTTCTTT.

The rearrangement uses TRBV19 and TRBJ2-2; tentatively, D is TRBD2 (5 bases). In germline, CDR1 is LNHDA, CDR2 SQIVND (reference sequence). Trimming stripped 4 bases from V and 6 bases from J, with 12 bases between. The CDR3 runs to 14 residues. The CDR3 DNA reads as TGTGCCAGTAGTACGTCACACGGGGCCGGGGAGCTGTTTTTT. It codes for CASSTSHGAGELFF.

The CDR3 DNA reads as TGTGCCTGGGCGGGACAGGGCAATCAGCCCCAGCATTTT. It codes for CAWAGQGNQPQHF. The chain recombines TRBV30 with TRBJ1-5; the match to TRBD1 covers 8 bases. This CDR3 spans 13 amino acids. The V and J ends lost 5 bases and 2 bases, in that order; junction bases with no gene match: 2. Germline assignment: CDR1 GTSNPN and CDR2 SVGIG (reference sequence).

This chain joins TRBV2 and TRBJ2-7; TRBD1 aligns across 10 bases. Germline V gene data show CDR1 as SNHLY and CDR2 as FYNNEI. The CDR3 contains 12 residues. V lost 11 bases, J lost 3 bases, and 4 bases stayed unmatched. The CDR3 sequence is CAGRTGGYEQYF. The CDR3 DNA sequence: TGTGCCGGAAGGACAGGGGGCTACGAGCAGTACTTC.

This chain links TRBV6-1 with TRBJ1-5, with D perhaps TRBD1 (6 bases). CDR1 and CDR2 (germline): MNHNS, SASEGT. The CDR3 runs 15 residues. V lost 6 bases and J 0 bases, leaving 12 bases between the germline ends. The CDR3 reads CASSSGTYSNQPQHF. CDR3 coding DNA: TGTGCCAGCAGCTCCGGGACATATAGCAATCAGCCCCAGCATTTT.

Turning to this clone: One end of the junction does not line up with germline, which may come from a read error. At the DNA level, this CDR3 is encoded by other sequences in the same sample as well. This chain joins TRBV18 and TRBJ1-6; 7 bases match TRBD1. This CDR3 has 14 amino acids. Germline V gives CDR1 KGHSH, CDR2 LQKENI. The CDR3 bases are TGTGCCAGCTCGGAGGACAGGAAGAATTCACCCCTACACTTT. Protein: CASSEDRKNSPLHF.

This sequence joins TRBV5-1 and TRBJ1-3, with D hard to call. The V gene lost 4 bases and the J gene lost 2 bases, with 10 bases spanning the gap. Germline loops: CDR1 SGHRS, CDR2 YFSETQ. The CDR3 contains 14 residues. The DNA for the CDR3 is TGCGCCAGCAGCGAGGGTCGGGCTGGAAACACCATATATTTT. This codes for CASSEGRAGNTIYF.

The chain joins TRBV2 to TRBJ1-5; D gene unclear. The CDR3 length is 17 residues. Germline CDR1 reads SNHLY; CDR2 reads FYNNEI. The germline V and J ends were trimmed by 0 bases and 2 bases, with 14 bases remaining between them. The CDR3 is CASSEALGRLGNQPQHF. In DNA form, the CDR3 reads TGTGCCAGCAGTGAAGCGCTTGGCAGGTTGGGCAATCAGCCCCAGCATTTT.